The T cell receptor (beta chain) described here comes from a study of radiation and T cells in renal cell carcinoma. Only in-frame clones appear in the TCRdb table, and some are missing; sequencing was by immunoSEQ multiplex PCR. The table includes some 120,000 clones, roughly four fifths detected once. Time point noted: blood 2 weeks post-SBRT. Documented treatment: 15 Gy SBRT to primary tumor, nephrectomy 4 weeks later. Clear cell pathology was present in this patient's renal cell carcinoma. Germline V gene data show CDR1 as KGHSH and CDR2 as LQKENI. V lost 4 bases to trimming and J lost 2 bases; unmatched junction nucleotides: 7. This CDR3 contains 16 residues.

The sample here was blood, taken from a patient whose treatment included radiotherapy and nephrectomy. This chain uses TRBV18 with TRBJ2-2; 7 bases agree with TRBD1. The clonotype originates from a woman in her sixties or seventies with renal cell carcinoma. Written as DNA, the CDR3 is TGTGCCAGCTCACTGTACAGGGGTGGAAACACCGGGGAGCTGTTTTTT. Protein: CASSLYRGGNTGELFF.